The subject of this entry is one TCR beta chain. Some clones are missing from TCRdb's copy, which holds only in-frame ones; the method was immunoSEQ multiplex PCR. The repertoire consists of about 200,000 clones, with roughly 90% occurring once and the leading ten covering around 8.9%. This CDR3 spans 14 amino acids. V lost 6 bases and J lost 5; bases outside the gene matches: 7. Germline loops: CDR1 MNHEY, CDR2 SMNVEV (reference sequence). The sample is drawn from a study of blood T cell repertoires in COVID-19. Study details: Donors in the United States, Italy and Spain gave samples during acute or convalescent COVID-19.

Source material: PBMCs or T cells enriched from blood (not recorded which). The TCR was taken from a woman aged 18-29 years who had recovered from COVID-19. V usage is TRBV27 and J usage is TRBJ1-5; 7 bases line up with TRBD1. The CDR3 bases are TGTGCCAGCAGACGACAGGGTGGGCATCAGCCCCAGCATTTT. Translating gives CASRRQGGHQPQHF.